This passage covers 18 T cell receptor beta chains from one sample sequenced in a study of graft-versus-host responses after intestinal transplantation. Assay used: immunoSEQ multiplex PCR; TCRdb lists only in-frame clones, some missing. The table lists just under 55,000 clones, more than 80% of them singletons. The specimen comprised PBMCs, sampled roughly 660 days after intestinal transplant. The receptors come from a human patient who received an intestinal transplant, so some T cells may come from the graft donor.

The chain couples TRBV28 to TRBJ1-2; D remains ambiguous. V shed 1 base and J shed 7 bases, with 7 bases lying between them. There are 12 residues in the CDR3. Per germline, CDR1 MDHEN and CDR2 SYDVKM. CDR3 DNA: TGTGCCAGCAGTTTATCCAAGGGTGGCTACACCTTC. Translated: CASSLSKGGYTF.

CDR3 protein: CASSPVGGTEAFF. The CDR3 DNA is TGTGCCAGCAGCCCAGTAGGGGGGACTGAAGCTTTCTTT. This chain connects TRBV7-8 to TRBJ1-1, with D possibly TRBD1 on 6 matching bases. Trimming cost V 5 bases and J 5 bases, with 12 bases left between them. The CDR3 spans 13 residues. CDR1 and CDR2 (germline): SGHVS, FQNEAQ.

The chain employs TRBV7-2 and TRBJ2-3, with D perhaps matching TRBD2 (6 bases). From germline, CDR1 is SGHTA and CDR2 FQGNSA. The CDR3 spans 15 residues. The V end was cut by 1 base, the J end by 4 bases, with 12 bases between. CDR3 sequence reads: CASSLEPGGPDTQYF. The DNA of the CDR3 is TGTGCCAGCAGCTTAGAACCTGGAGGGCCAGATACGCAGTATTTT.

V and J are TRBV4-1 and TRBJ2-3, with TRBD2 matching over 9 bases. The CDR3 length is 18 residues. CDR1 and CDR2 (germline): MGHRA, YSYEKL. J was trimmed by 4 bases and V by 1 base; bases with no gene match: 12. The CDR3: CASSQGPLRLAVADTQYF. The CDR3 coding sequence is TGCGCCAGCAGCCAAGGACCCTTAAGACTAGCGGTTGCAGATACGCAGTATTTT.

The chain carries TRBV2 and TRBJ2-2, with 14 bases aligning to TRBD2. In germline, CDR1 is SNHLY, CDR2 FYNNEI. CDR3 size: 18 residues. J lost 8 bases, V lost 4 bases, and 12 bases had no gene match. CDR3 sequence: CASSVPFGLAGGAGELFF. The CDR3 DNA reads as TGTGCCAGCAGTGTCCCCTTCGGACTAGCGGGGGGAGCTGGGGAGCTGTTTTTT.

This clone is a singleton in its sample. CDR3 amino acids: CASQGPGNNEQFF. In DNA form, the CDR3 reads TGTGCCTCACAGGGGCCAGGGAACAATGAGCAGTTCTTC. The chain has TRBV5-4 and TRBJ2-1; the match to TRBD1 covers 7 bases. The V gene's germline CDR1 is SGHNT and CDR2 YYREEE (reference sequence). The CDR3 sequence is 13 residues long. Trimming at V came to 10 bases and at J to 5 bases, leaving 9 bases not matched to a gene. The entire variable domain, with the rest obtained from reference TRBV5-4 and TRBJ2-1, is as follows: ETGVTQSPTHLIKTRGQQVTLRCSSQSGHNTVSWYQQALGQGPQFIFQYYREEENGRGNFPPRFSGLQFPNYSSELNVNALELDDSALYLCASQGPGNNEQFFGPGTRLTVL.

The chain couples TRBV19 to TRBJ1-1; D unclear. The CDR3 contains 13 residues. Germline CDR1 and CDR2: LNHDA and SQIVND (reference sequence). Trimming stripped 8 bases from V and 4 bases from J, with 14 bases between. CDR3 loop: CASESDGLTEAFF. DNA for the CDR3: TGTGCCAGTGAATCCGACGGGCTCACTGAAGCTTTCTTT. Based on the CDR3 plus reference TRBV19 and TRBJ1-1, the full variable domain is DGGITQSPKYLFRKEGQNVTLSCEQNLNHDAMYWYRQDPGQGLRLIYYSQIVNDFQKGDIAEGYSVSREKKESFPLTVTSAQKNPTAFYLCASESDGLTEAFFGQGTRLTVV.

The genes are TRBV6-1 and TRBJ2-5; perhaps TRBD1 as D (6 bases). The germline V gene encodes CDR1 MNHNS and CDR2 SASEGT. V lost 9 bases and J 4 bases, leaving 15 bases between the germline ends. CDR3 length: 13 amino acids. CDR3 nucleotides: TGTGCCAGTCTCCGACAGGCCCCAGAGACCCAGTACTTC. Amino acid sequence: CASLRQAPETQYF.

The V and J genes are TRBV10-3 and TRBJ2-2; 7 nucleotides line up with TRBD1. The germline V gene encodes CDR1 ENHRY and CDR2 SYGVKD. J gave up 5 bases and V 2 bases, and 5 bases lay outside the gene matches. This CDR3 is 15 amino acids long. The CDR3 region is CAISEERGRTGELFF. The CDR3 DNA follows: TGTGCCATCAGTGAGGAAAGGGGGCGGACCGGGGAGCTGTTTTTT.

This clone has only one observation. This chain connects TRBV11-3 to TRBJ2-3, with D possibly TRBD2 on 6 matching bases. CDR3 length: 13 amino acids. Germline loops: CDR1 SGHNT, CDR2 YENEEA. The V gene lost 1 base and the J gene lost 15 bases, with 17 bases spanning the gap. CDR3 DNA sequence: TGTGCCAGCAGCTTAGTTAAGGGGACTCAAAGTTATTTT. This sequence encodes CASSLVKGTQSYF.

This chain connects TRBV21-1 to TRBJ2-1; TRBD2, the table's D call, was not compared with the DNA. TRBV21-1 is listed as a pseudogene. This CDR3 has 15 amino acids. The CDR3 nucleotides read TGTGCCAGCAGCATAGAGTCACCAATAAACAATGAGCAGTTCTTC. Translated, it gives CASSIESPINNEQFF.

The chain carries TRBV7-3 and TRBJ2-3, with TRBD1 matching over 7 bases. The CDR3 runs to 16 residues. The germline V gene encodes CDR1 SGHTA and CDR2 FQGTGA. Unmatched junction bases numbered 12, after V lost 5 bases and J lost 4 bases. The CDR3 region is CASSGTPGQLADTQYF. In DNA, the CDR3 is TGTGCCAGCAGCGGGACACCGGGACAGTTGGCAGATACGCAGTATTTT.

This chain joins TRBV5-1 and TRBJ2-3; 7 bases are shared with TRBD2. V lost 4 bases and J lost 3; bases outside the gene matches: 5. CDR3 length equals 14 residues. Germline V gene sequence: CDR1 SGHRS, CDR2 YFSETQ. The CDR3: CASSLGGRTDTQYF. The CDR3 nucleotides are TGCGCCAGCAGCCTCGGGGGGAGGACAGATACGCAGTATTTT.

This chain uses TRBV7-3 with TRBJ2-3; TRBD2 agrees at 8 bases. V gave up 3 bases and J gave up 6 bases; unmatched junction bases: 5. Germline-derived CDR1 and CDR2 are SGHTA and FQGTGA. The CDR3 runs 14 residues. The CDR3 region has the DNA TGTGCCAGCAGCTTGGGCGGGAGGATCGATACGCAGTATTTT. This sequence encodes CASSLGGRIDTQYF. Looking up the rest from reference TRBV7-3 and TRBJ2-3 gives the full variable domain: GAGVSQTPSNKVTEKGKYVELRCDPISGHTALYWYRQSLGQGPEFLIYFQGTGAADDSGLPNDRFFAVRPEGSVSTLKIQRTERGDSAVYLCASSLGGRIDTQYFGPGTRLTVL.

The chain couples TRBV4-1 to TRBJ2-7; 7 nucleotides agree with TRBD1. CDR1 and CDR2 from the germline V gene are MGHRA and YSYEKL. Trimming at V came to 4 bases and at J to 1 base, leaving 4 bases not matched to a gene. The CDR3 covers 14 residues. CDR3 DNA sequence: TGCGCCAGCAGCCTCCGGGACAGTTCCTACGAGCAGTACTTC. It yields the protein CASSLRDSSYEQYF.

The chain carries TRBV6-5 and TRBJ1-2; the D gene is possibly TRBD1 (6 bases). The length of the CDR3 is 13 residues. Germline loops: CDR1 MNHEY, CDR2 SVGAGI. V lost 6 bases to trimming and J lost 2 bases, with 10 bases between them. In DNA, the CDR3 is TGTGCCAGCAGACAAACAGGGAACTATGGCTACACCTTC. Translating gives CASRQTGNYGYTF.

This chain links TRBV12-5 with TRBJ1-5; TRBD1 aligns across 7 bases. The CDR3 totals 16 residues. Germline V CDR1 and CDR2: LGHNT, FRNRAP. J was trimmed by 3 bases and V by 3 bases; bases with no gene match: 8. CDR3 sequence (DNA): TGTGCTAGTGGTTTCCAGACAGGGCCCTACAATCAGCCCCAGCATTTT. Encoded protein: CASGFQTGPYNQPQHF.

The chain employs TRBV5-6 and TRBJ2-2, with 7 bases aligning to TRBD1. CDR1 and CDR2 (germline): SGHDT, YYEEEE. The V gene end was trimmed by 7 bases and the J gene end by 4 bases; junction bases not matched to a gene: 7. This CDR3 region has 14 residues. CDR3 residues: CASQVPGGTGELFF. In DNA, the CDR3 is TGTGCCAGCCAGGTCCCAGGGGGCACCGGGGAGCTGTTTTTT.